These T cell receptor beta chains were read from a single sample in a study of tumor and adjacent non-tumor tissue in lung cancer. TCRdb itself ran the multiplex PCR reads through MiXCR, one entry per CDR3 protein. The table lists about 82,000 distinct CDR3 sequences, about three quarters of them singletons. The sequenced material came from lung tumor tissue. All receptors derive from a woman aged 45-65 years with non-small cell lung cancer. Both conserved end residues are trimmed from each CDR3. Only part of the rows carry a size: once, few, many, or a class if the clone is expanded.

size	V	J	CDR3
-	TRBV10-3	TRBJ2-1	AISEPGLAGKNEQL
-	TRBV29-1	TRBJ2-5	SVDGRERGLQETQY
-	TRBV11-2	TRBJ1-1	TSSFLDGGNEAL
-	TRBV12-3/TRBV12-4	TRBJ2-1	ASSLKAGGVF
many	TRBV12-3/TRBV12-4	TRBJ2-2	ASSPGQGVDTGELF
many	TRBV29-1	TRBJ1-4	SGGHPNEKLF
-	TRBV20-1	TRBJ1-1	SAKPQATETF
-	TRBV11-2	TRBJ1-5	PSSFGSNQPQH
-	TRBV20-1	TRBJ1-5	SALLPGPNQPQH
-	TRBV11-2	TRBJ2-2	PSTLVPQRNTGELF
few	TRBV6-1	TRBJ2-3	ASSSTPGQGADTRY
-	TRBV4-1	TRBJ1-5	ASNQGSTGGGGQPQH
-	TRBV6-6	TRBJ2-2	AGSVVPGQGLPGELF
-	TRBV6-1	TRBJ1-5	AISGTANQPQH
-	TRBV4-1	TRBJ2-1	ASGLGSLHGSYNEQF
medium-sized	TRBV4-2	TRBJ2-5	ASSQDLGVGPRGTQY
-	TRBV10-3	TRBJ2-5	AISGGSQIRETQY
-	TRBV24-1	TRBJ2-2	ATSDLPPANIGELF
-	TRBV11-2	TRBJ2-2	AIDYTRDTGELF
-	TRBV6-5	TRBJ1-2	ATRNIIGRGSYGYT
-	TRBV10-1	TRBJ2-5	ARPTMRETQC
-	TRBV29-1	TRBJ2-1	SVEFPGLAGRYNEQF
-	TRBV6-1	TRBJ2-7	ASKPSSYEQH
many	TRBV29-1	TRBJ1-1	SVSGTGGAYTEAF
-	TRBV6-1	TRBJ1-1	VSSLVRTETF
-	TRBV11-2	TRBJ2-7	VSSLTWGNSYEQY
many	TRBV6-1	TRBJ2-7	ASTIQLESDSYEQY
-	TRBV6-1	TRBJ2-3	ASSEISWESGRPSRDTQY